This passage covers 8 T cell receptor beta chains from one sample sequenced in a study of T cell changes during pregnancy in multiple sclerosis (dated by TCRdb to the late 2010s). Libraries were constructed by the immunoSEQ multiplex PCR assay. The table was pulled from immuneACCESS by TCRdb, which kept in-frame rearrangements only. Such tables lose some clones; where checked, under half of the loss comes from unresolved V genes, and the rest has no known cause. This sample has 44,000 or so clones in its table, and more than 70% of those were observed once. The top ten clones comprise 5.5% to 6% of the sample. The sample in question was CD8+ T cells from peripheral blood mononuclear cells, obtained after pregnancy. The origin of the receptors is a female donor in good health, enrolled as a control in a pregnancy study.

The rearrangement links TRBV5-4 to TRBJ2-2; D not resolved. V was cut by 0 bases and J by 5 bases, with 2 bases left in between. Germline CDR1 SGHNT, CDR2 YYREEE (reference sequence). This CDR3 is built from 12 residues. This CDR3 reads CASSLATGELFF. The CDR3 DNA sequence: TGTGCCAGCAGCTTGGCTACCGGGGAGCTGTTTTTT.

This chain links TRBV5-6 with TRBJ1-2; D is perhaps TRBD1 (6 bases). V was pared by 1 base and J by 3 bases, with 16 bases between. Germline values: CDR1 SGHDT, CDR2 YYEEEE. The CDR3 runs 16 residues. CDR3 sequence reads: CASSLFGGPPDYGYTF. In nucleotides, the CDR3 is TGTGCCAGCAGCTTGTTCGGGGGGCCTCCGGACTATGGCTACACCTTC.

The V call is TRBV25-1, the J call TRBJ2-1; maybe TRBD1 (5 bases). This CDR3 contains 11 residues. V was cut by 7 bases and J by 6 bases, with 7 bases left in between. Per the germline V gene, CDR1 is MGHDK and CDR2 is SYGVNS. CDR3 residues: CASNTGNEQFF. The DNA for the CDR3 is TGTGCCAGCAACACAGGCAATGAGCAGTTCTTC.

This sequence joins TRBV27 and TRBJ2-7; tentatively, D is TRBD2 (5 bases). The germline CDR1 and CDR2 sequences are MNHEY and SMNVEV (reference sequence). CDR3 size: 14 residues. Trimming removed 5 bases at V and 1 base at J, with 12 bases between. CDR3 region: CASSRGLWSYEQYF. DNA of the CDR3: TGTGCCAGCAGTCGAGGGCTGTGGTCCTACGAGCAGTACTTC.

This chain uses TRBV28 with TRBJ1-1, with D unresolved. CDR1 is MDHEN, CDR2 SYDVKM, per germline. The CDR3 has 13 residues. Trimming pared 3 bases from V and 5 bases from J, leaving 10 bases between. CDR3 in amino acids: CASSFKAGTEAFF. The CDR3, as DNA: TGTGCCAGCAGTTTTAAGGCGGGGACTGAAGCTTTCTTT.

This chain links TRBV27 with TRBJ2-5; 13 nucleotides agree with TRBD2. Trimming cost V 6 bases and J 2 bases; bases outside gene matches: 3. Germline-derived CDR1 and CDR2 are MNHEY and SMNVEV (reference sequence). The CDR3 sequence is 15 residues long. The CDR3 nucleotides read TGTGCCAGCAGGGCGACTAGCGGGGGGCAAGAGACCCAGTACTTC. Translated: CASRATSGGQETQYF.

As to this clone: With a much larger clone just one base away, this may be a read error. The same CDR3 also results from other DNA sequences found in this sample. The chain has TRBV5-4 and TRBJ1-2; no reliable D call. Germline values: CDR1 SGHNT, CDR2 YYREEE (reference sequence). The CDR3 extends over 13 amino acids. The germline V and J ends were trimmed by 0 bases and 6 bases, with 9 bases remaining between them. The CDR3 bases are TGTGCCAGCAGCTTGGCCGGGGTGGATGGCTACACCTTC. It yields the protein CASSLAGVDGYTF.

V gene TRBV4-3 combines with J gene TRBJ2-7, with a weak D call TRBD1 (5 bases). The CDR3 runs to 15 residues. Germline V gene data show CDR1 as LGHNA and CDR2 as YSLEER. V lost 4 bases, J lost 3 bases, and 16 bases lay in between. For the CDR3, the DNA is TGCGCCAGCAGCCCAAGTATCCAGGGCTTCTACGAGCAGTACTTC. Translating it yields CASSPSIQGFYEQYF.